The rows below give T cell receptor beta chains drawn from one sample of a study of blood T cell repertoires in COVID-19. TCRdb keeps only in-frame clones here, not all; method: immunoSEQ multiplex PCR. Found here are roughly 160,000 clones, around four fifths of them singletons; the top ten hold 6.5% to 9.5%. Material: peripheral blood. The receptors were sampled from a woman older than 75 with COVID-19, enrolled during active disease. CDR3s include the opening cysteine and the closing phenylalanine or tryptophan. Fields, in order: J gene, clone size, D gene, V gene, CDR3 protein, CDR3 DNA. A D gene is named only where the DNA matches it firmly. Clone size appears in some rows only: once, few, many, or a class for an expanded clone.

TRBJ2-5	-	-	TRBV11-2	CASRNFGADQETQYF	TGTGCCAGCAGGAACTTTGGGGCAGACCAAGAGACCCAGTACTTC
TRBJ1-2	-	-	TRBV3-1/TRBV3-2	CASSQAVGDFTTF	TGTGCCAGCAGCCAAGCCGTCGGGGACTTTACAACCTTC
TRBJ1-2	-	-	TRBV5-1	CASSLAGDGYTF	TGCGCCAGCAGCTTGGCTGGAGATGGCTACACCTTC
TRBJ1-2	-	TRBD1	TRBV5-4	CASSLEGQPNYGYTF	TGTGCCAGCAGCCTAGAGGGACAGCCTAACTATGGCTACACCTTC
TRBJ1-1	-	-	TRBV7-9	CASSFGTSHEAFF	TGTGCCAGCAGCTTTGGTACATCCCATGAAGCTTTCTTT
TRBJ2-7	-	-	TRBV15	CATSRDSAEQYF	TGTGCCACCAGCAGAGACAGCGCCGAGCAGTACTTC
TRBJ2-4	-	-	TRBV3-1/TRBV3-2	CASSQGGLGIPRIQYF	TGTGCCAGCAGCCAAGGGGGCCTAGGGATACCCCGTATTCAGTACTTC
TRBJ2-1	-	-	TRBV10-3	CAIMARGGNEQFF	TGTGCCATCATGGCTAGAGGGGGCAATGAGCAGTTCTTC
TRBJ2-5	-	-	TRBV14	CASSQLGRLEGTQYF	TGTGCCAGCAGCCAACTCGGGAGATTGGAAGGAACCCAGTACTTC
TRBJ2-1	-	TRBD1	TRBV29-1	CSAAPGTGRNEQFF	TGCAGCGCCGCCCCCGGGACAGGGCGGAATGAGCAGTTCTTC
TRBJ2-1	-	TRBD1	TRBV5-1	CASSLSTGYEQFF	TGCGCCAGCAGCCTCTCGACAGGGTATGAGCAGTTCTTC
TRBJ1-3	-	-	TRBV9	CASSVAEGHDSGNTIYF	TGTGCCAGCAGCGTAGCTGAGGGCCACGACTCTGGAAACACCATATATTTT
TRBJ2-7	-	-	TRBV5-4	CASSLDPGRYEQYF	TGTGCCAGCAGCTTGGATCCAGGGCGCTACGAGCAGTACTTC
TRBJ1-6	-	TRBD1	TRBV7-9	CASSYDRVGNSPLHF	TGTGCCAGCAGCTACGACAGGGTTGGTAATTCACCCCTCCACTTT
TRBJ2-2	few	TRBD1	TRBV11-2	CASSFDRGAGELFF	TGTGCCAGCAGCTTCGACAGGGGGGCCGGGGAGCTGTTTTTT
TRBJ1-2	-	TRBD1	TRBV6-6	CASIGTGSPYGYTF	TGTGCCAGCATAGGGACAGGGAGCCCGTATGGCTACACCTTC
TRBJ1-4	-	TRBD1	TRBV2	CASSGQGAGKLFF	TGTGCCAGCAGTGGACAGGGGGCGGGAAAACTGTTTTTT
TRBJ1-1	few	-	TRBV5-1	CASSAGQGHNTEAFF	TGCGCCAGCAGCGCGGGGCAAGGACACAACACTGAAGCTTTCTTT
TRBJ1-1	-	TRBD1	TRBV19	CASSLGQGPFEAFF	TGTGCCAGTAGCCTTGGACAGGGTCCCTTCGAGGCTTTCTTT
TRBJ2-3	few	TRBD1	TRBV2	CASSTLPGQGPVRTQYF	TGTGCCAGCAGCACCCTCCCGGGACAGGGCCCTGTAAGGACGCAGTATTTT
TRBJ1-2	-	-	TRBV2	CASTSQGPKHGYTF	TGTGCCAGCACCTCACAGGGCCCTAAGCATGGCTACACCTTC
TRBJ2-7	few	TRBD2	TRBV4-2	CASSQVTGSGAYYEQYF	TGTGCCAGCAGCCAAGTAACTGGTAGCGGGGCATACTACGAGCAGTACTTC
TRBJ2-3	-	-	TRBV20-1	CSASPPIPSTDTQYF	TGCAGTGCTAGTCCCCCCATCCCCAGCACAGATACGCAGTATTTT
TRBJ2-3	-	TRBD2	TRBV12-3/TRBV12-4	CASSLGGTQYF	TGTGCCAGCAGTTTGGGGGGGACGCAGTATTTT
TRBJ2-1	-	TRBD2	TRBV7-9	CASSFPGLAGTNEQFF	TGTGCCAGCAGCTTTCCGGGACTAGCGGGGACCAATGAGCAGTTCTTC
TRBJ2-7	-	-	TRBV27	CASSSLTGRDGGYEQYF	TGTGCCAGCAGTTCTTTGACGGGACGGGACGGAGGGTACGAGCAGTACTTC
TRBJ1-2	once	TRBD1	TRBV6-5	CASSYGAGTGGLDTF	TGTGCCAGCAGTTACGGGGCCGGGACAGGGGGCCTAGACACCTTC
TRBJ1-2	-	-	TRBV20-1	CSAHARDGYTF	TGCAGCGCCCACGCCAGGGATGGCTACACCTTC
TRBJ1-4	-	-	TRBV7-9	CATRGGGEKLFF	TGTGCCACCCGCGGGGGCGGCGAAAAACTGTTTTTT
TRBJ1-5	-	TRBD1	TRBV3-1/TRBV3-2	CASSQGGTENQPQHF	TGTGCCAGCAGCCAAGGAGGGACAGAAAATCAGCCCCAGCATTTT
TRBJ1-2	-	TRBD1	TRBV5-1	CASSLGPGQYGYTF	TGCGCCAGCAGCTTGGGTCCGGGACAGTATGGCTACACCTTC
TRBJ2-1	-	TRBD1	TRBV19	CASSGQGRAALSYNEQFF	TGTGCCAGTAGTGGACAGGGTCGAGCGGCCCTCTCCTACAATGAGCAGTTCTTC
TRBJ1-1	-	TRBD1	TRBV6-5	CASRRQGLNTEAFF	TGTGCCAGCCGGAGACAGGGATTGAACACTGAAGCTTTCTTT
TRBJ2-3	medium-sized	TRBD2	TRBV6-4	CASAGTSRDTQYF	TGTGCCAGCGCGGGGACTAGCAGGGATACGCAGTATTTT
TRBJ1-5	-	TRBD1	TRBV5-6	CASSWGDRGHQPQHF	TGTGCCAGCAGCTGGGGGGACAGGGGACACCAGCCCCAGCATTTT
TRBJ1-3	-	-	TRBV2	CASSEAAGLPGNTIYF	TGTGCCAGCAGTGAAGCTGCAGGCCTCCCTGGAAACACCATATATTTT
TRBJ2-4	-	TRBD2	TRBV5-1	CASSLTSGASLAKNIQYF	TGCGCCAGCAGCTTGACTAGCGGGGCCTCCCTAGCCAAAAACATTCAGTACTTC
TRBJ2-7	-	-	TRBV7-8	CASSTPTGYGEQYF	TGTGCCAGCAGTACCCCCACAGGGTACGGAGAGCAGTACTTC
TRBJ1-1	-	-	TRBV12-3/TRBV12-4	CASSAVGNTEAFF	TGTGCCAGCAGTGCGGTCGGTAACACTGAAGCTTTCTTT
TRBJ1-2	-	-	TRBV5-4	CASSARQGKKDGYTF	TGTGCCAGCAGCGCGCGCCAGGGGAAAAAAGACGGCTACACCTTC
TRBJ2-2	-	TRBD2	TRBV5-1	CASSSPGLVSTGELFF	TGCGCCAGCAGCTCGCCCGGACTAGTAAGCACCGGGGAGCTGTTTTTT
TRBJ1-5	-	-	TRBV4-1	CASSQEGRYQPQHF	TGCGCCAGCAGCCAAGAGGGCCGCTATCAGCCCCAGCATTTT
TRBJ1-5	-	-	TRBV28	CASSLLVNSNQPQHF	TGTGCCAGCAGTCTTTTAGTGAATAGCAATCAGCCCCAGCATTTT
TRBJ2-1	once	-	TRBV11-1	CASSLALGVTGHEQFF	TGTGCCAGCAGCTTAGCGCTGGGGGTAACAGGGCATGAGCAGTTCTTC
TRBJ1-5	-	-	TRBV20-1	CSAGGQPQHF	TGCAGTGCTGGCGGACAGCCCCAGCATTTT
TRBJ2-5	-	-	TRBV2	CASLNTGTYAYF	TGTGCCAGCCTTAACACCGGGACATATGCGTACTTC
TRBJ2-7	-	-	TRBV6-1	CASSEDTYEQYF	TGTGCCAGCAGTGAAGACACCTACGAGCAGTACTTC
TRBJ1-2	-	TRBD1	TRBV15	CAAGQAANYGYTF	TGTGCCGCTGGACAGGCCGCTAACTATGGCTACACCTTC
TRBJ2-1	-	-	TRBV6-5	CASNPGQRTSNEQFF	TGTGCCAGCAACCCCGGACAGCGGACCTCCAATGAGCAGTTCTTC